This is a list of T cell receptor beta chains from one sample in a study of T cells in Graves' hyperthyroidism and ophthalmopathy. Each CDR3 protein is one row after TCRdb ran MiXCR on the multiplex PCR reads. Here the sample spans about 200,000 distinct CDR3 sequences, about a sixth being singletons. The sample taken for sequencing was blood. These TCRs come from a woman aged 50 to 65 with Graves' hyperthyroidism. The CDR3 runs from the conserved cysteine through the conserved F or W. Fields, in order: V gene, clone size, J gene, D gene, CDR3 length, CDR3 DNA, CDR3 protein. A D gene is named only where the DNA matches it firmly. Part of the rows lack a size; the others show once, few, many or a class for expanded clones.

v_call: TRBV20-1
clone_size: NA
j_call: TRBJ2-3
d_call: TRBD2
cdr3_length: 14
cdr3_nt: TGCAGTGTTCGAGCGGGAGTTGGTACAGATACGCAGTATTTT
cdr3_aa: CSVRAGVGTDTQYF

v_call: TRBV7-9
clone_size: many
j_call: TRBJ2-3
d_call: NA
cdr3_length: 16
cdr3_nt: TGTGCCAGCAGCTCTAAGGCGGTTCCTAGCACAGATACGCAGTATTTT
cdr3_aa: CASSSKAVPSTDTQYF

v_call: TRBV28
clone_size: NA
j_call: TRBJ2-1
d_call: NA
cdr3_length: 11
cdr3_nt: TGTGCCAGCAGTTCTAGCGTGGAGCAGTTCTTC
cdr3_aa: CASSSSVEQFF

v_call: TRBV3-1
clone_size: NA
j_call: TRBJ1-6
d_call: NA
cdr3_length: 14
cdr3_nt: TGTGCCAGCAGGGCTAACAGAGGGTATTCACCCCTCCACTTT
cdr3_aa: CASRANRGYSPLHF

v_call: TRBV7-6
clone_size: few
j_call: TRBJ2-7
d_call: NA
cdr3_length: 15
cdr3_nt: TGTGCCAGCAGCTTAGAGGGGGGTCTATCCTACGAGCAGTACTTC
cdr3_aa: CASSLEGGLSYEQYF

v_call: TRBV7-6
clone_size: NA
j_call: TRBJ2-1
d_call: NA
cdr3_length: 18
cdr3_nt: TGTGCCAGCAGCAAAATGAACGGGAGCCTAAGCTCCTACAATGAGCAGTTCTTC
cdr3_aa: CASSKMNGSLSSYNEQFF

v_call: TRBV4-2
clone_size: NA
j_call: TRBJ2-1
d_call: NA
cdr3_length: 15
cdr3_nt: TGTGCCAGCAGCCTAAGACTAGTATCTGCTTATGAGCAGTTCTTC
cdr3_aa: CASSLRLVSAYEQFF

v_call: TRBV11-2
clone_size: few
j_call: TRBJ2-7
d_call: NA
cdr3_length: 15
cdr3_nt: TGTGCCAGCAGCTCCGTGGCCGCGAACCCCTACGAGCAGTACTTC
cdr3_aa: CASSSVAANPYEQYF

v_call: TRBV2
clone_size: NA
j_call: TRBJ2-1
d_call: NA
cdr3_length: 13
cdr3_nt: TGTGCCAGCAGTGATTCGTGGGACAATGAGCAGTTCTTC
cdr3_aa: CASSDSWDNEQFF

v_call: TRBV7-9
clone_size: NA
j_call: TRBJ2-1
d_call: TRBD2
cdr3_length: 15
cdr3_nt: TGTGCCAGCAGCTTAGCGGGCGGGAGCAGGAATGAGCAGTTCTTC
cdr3_aa: CASSLAGGSRNEQFF

v_call: TRBV12-3/TRBV12-4
clone_size: many
j_call: TRBJ2-7
d_call: NA
cdr3_length: 13
cdr3_nt: TGTGCCAGCAGTTTAAGCACAGGGTACGAGCAGTACTTC
cdr3_aa: CASSLSTGYEQYF

v_call: TRBV12-3/TRBV12-4
clone_size: many
j_call: TRBJ2-7
d_call: TRBD2
cdr3_length: 13
cdr3_nt: TGTGCCAGCAGCCCGGGACTAGCTCTCGAGCAGTACTTC
cdr3_aa: CASSPGLALEQYF

v_call: TRBV6-2/TRBV6-3
clone_size: NA
j_call: TRBJ2-3
d_call: NA
cdr3_length: 12
cdr3_nt: TGTGCCAGCAGTTACCCCGTAGATACGCAGTATTTT
cdr3_aa: CASSYPVDTQYF

v_call: TRBV15
clone_size: NA
j_call: TRBJ2-5
d_call: NA
cdr3_length: 15
cdr3_nt: TGTGCCACCAGTTTTGGGACAACCTTCCGACAGACCCAGTACTTC
cdr3_aa: CATSFGTTFRQTQYF

v_call: TRBV6-1
clone_size: many
j_call: TRBJ2-1
d_call: TRBD2
cdr3_length: 14
cdr3_nt: TGTGCCAGCCTATTGGCTAGCGGGTTCTATGAGCAGTTCTTC
cdr3_aa: CASLLASGFYEQFF

v_call: TRBV10-3
clone_size: NA
j_call: TRBJ2-1
d_call: NA
cdr3_length: 15
cdr3_nt: TGTACCATCAGTGAGAGGGAGACTTCCTACAATGAGCGGTTCTTC
cdr3_aa: CTISERETSYNERFF

v_call: TRBV20-1
clone_size: many
j_call: TRBJ1-2
d_call: TRBD1
cdr3_length: 13
cdr3_nt: TGCAGTGCCCCCCCTGATGGACAGGCTGGCTACACCTTC
cdr3_aa: CSAPPDGQAGYTF

v_call: TRBV11-2
clone_size: medium-sized
j_call: TRBJ2-7
d_call: TRBD1
cdr3_length: 15
cdr3_nt: TGTGCCAGCAGCTTTCAGCGGACAGGATACTACGAGCAGTACTTC
cdr3_aa: CASSFQRTGYYEQYF

v_call: TRBV6-2/TRBV6-3
clone_size: many
j_call: TRBJ2-7
d_call: TRBD2
cdr3_length: 18
cdr3_nt: TGTGCCAGCAGTCTCTGGTGGGAACTAGCGGGGAACTCCTACGAGCAGTACTTC
cdr3_aa: CASSLWWELAGNSYEQYF

v_call: TRBV2
clone_size: many
j_call: TRBJ2-1
d_call: TRBD2
cdr3_length: 13
cdr3_nt: TGTGCCAGCACCGATCTAGCGGGAAGTGAGCAGTTCTTC
cdr3_aa: CASTDLAGSEQFF

v_call: TRBV5-1
clone_size: NA
j_call: TRBJ2-5
d_call: NA
cdr3_length: 12
cdr3_nt: TGCGCCAGCAGCCCCAACCAAGAGACCCAGTACTTC
cdr3_aa: CASSPNQETQYF

v_call: TRBV12-5
clone_size: many
j_call: TRBJ1-5
d_call: NA
cdr3_length: 17
cdr3_nt: TGTGCTAGTGGTCCCTCTCGTGGGGGCGTAGGCAATCAGCCCCAGCATTTT
cdr3_aa: CASGPSRGGVGNQPQHF

v_call: TRBV19
clone_size: NA
j_call: TRBJ2-7
d_call: NA
cdr3_length: 15
cdr3_nt: TGTGCCAGTAGCGGGGGAGCGGCAGGGGGTGGATGGCAGTACTTC
cdr3_aa: CASSGGAAGGGWQYF

v_call: TRBV27
clone_size: NA
j_call: TRBJ2-7
d_call: NA
cdr3_length: 12
cdr3_nt: TGTGCCAGCAGTATCCAGGGCTACGAGCAGTACTTC
cdr3_aa: CASSIQGYEQYF

v_call: TRBV3-1
clone_size: many
j_call: TRBJ1-5
d_call: NA
cdr3_length: 15
cdr3_nt: TGTGCCAGCAGCCAAGATGGGGGGCCACATCAGCCCCAGCATTTT
cdr3_aa: CASSQDGGPHQPQHF

v_call: TRBV28
clone_size: many
j_call: TRBJ1-2
d_call: NA
cdr3_length: 14
cdr3_nt: TGTGCCAGCAGTACCCAGGGGCCGCCCTATGGCTACACCTTC
cdr3_aa: CASSTQGPPYGYTF

v_call: TRBV6-2/TRBV6-3
clone_size: many
j_call: TRBJ2-7
d_call: NA
cdr3_length: 13
cdr3_nt: TGTGCCAGCAGTTACTCGACACCGCCCGAGCAGTACTTC
cdr3_aa: CASSYSTPPEQYF

v_call: TRBV20-1
clone_size: few
j_call: TRBJ2-5
d_call: TRBD1
cdr3_length: 14
cdr3_nt: TGCAGTGCAAAAACAGGGGGTACGGGAGAGACCCAGTACTTC
cdr3_aa: CSAKTGGTGETQYF

v_call: TRBV5-1
clone_size: NA
j_call: TRBJ2-5
d_call: TRBD1
cdr3_length: 13
cdr3_nt: TGCGCCAGCTCCGGGACAGGGAAAGAGACCCAGTACTTC
cdr3_aa: CASSGTGKETQYF

v_call: TRBV20-1
clone_size: many
j_call: TRBJ2-7
d_call: TRBD1
cdr3_length: 16
cdr3_nt: TGCAGTGCTAGGAAGCAGGGGGCAATGTTCTCCTACGAGCAGTACTTC
cdr3_aa: CSARKQGAMFSYEQYF

v_call: TRBV6-1
clone_size: many
j_call: TRBJ2-7
d_call: NA
cdr3_length: 15
cdr3_nt: TGTGCCAGCAGTGAAGTTGGGCCAGGATTCTACGAGCAGTACTTC
cdr3_aa: CASSEVGPGFYEQYF

v_call: TRBV11-2
clone_size: many
j_call: TRBJ2-1
d_call: NA
cdr3_length: 13
cdr3_nt: TGTGCCAGCAGCGACCGGGTGGAGCATGAGCAGTTCTTC
cdr3_aa: CASSDRVEHEQFF

v_call: TRBV28
clone_size: once
j_call: TRBJ2-7
d_call: NA
cdr3_length: 17
cdr3_nt: TGTGCCAGCCCTCCTATGCGGCGAACGGACGTCGGGAACGAGCAGTACTTC
cdr3_aa: CASPPMRRTDVGNEQYF

v_call: TRBV20-1
clone_size: NA
j_call: TRBJ1-1
d_call: NA
cdr3_length: 14
cdr3_nt: TGCAGTGCTAGCAACTCAGGGGACAACACTGAAGCTTTCTTT
cdr3_aa: CSASNSGDNTEAFF

v_call: TRBV9
clone_size: few
j_call: TRBJ1-5
d_call: NA
cdr3_length: 15
cdr3_nt: TGTGCCAGCTCCAGACGGCGACCTAGCAATCAGCCCCAGCATTTT
cdr3_aa: CASSRRRPSNQPQHF

v_call: TRBV19
clone_size: few
j_call: TRBJ1-5
d_call: NA
cdr3_length: 13
cdr3_nt: TGTGCCAGTAGCTCCGGTGAGGTTCAGCCCCAGCATTTT
cdr3_aa: CASSSGEVQPQHF

v_call: TRBV5-4
clone_size: few
j_call: TRBJ1-2
d_call: NA
cdr3_length: 14
cdr3_nt: TGTGCCAGCAGCTTAGATCAGGGAGCCTATGGCTACACCTTC
cdr3_aa: CASSLDQGAYGYTF

v_call: TRBV27
clone_size: NA
j_call: TRBJ1-2
d_call: TRBD1
cdr3_length: 13
cdr3_nt: TGTGCCAGCAGCCAGGACAGGGGGCGAGGCTACACCTTC
cdr3_aa: CASSQDRGRGYTF

v_call: TRBV27
clone_size: NA
j_call: TRBJ1-3
d_call: NA
cdr3_length: 15
cdr3_nt: TGTGCCAGCAGTTTCAACAGGGAATCTGGAAACACCATATATTTT
cdr3_aa: CASSFNRESGNTIYF

v_call: TRBV6-1
clone_size: few
j_call: TRBJ2-7
d_call: NA
cdr3_length: 13
cdr3_nt: TGTGCCAGCACCGGGACTGTACCCTACGAGCAGTACTTC
cdr3_aa: CASTGTVPYEQYF

v_call: TRBV6-1
clone_size: NA
j_call: TRBJ1-2
d_call: NA
cdr3_length: 16
cdr3_nt: TGTGCCAGCAGTGGATGGGTGGTCCTCCTTTTCTATGGCTACACCTTC
cdr3_aa: CASSGWVVLLFYGYTF

v_call: TRBV20-1
clone_size: many
j_call: TRBJ2-1
d_call: TRBD2
cdr3_length: 14
cdr3_nt: TGCAGTGCTAGTCTAGCGGGAGATCACAATGAGCAGTTCTTC
cdr3_aa: CSASLAGDHNEQFF

v_call: TRBV7-9
clone_size: many
j_call: TRBJ2-5
d_call: TRBD1
cdr3_length: 15
cdr3_nt: TGTGCCAGCAGCCCCCGGACAGGGGAGACAGAGACCCAGTACTTC
cdr3_aa: CASSPRTGETETQYF